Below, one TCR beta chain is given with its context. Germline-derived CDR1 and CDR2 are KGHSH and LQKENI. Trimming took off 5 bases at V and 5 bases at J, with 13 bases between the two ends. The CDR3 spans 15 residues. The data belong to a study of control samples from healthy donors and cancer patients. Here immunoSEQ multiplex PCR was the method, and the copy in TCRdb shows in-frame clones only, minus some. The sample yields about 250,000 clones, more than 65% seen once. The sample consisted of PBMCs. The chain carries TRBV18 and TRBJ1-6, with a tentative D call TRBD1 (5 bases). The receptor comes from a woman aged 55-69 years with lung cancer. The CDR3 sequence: CASSGGAGDNSPLHF. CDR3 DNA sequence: TGTGCCAGCTCAGGAGGGGCTGGCGATAATTCACCCCTCCACTTT. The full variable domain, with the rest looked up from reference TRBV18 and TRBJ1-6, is NAGVMQNPRHLVRRRGQEARLRCSPMKGHSHVYWYRQLPEEGLKFMVYLQKENIIDESGMPKERFSAEFPKEGPSILRIQQVVRGDSAAYFCASSGGAGDNSPLHFGNGTRLTVT.